A few counts support the clone carrying this TCR beta chain. Its antigen is still unknown. The source of the sample is a study of T cell repertoires in cytomegalovirus infection. About the study: A matching HLA type, together with CMV infection, was signaled by public TCR beta signatures.

With 3 bases removed from V and 3 bases from J, the gap between germline ends came to 14 bases. CDR3 length: 15 residues. Germline values: CDR1 ENHRY, CDR2 SYGVKD. Notes on the study in general: CMV-specific TCR beta clonotypes restricted by HLA-C were the ones dominating the ex vivo response. Public TCR beta family frequency separated CMV-and-HLA carriers, including in an independent cohort.

TCRdb independently ran MiXCR on the reads; one entry per CDR3 protein. The sample records around 630,000 distinct CDR3 sequences, roughly 24% being singletons. What was sequenced was CD8+ T cells from PBMCs. The receptor's source is a human donor in good health (CMV status not recorded). Some clones in this sample may be carry-over from other donors' samples. The chain links TRBV10-3 to TRBJ1-2; D might be TRBD1 (5 bases). The CDR3 DNA is TGTGCCATCAGTGATCAGGGCCTCCCGGACTATGGCTACACCTTC. Protein: CAISDQGLPDYGYTF.